The rows below give T cell receptor beta chains drawn from one sample of a study of blood T cells in healthy people across ages. TCRdb ran MiXCR on the 5' RACE reads and lists one entry per CDR3 protein. The repertoire holds 500,000 to 600,000 distinct CDR3 sequences, with approximately 27% as singletons. Specimen: blood. Every receptor here comes from a woman in her 70s in good health. Both conserved end residues are part of each CDR3. The D gene is left open where the match is weak. Clone size appears in some rows only: once, few, many, or a class for an expanded clone.

clone size	D gene	V gene	J gene	CDR3 DNA	CDR3 protein
few	-	TRBV12-5	TRBJ1-1	TGTGCTAGTGGTTTGGGGGGCGCGAACACTGAAGCTTTCTTT	CASGLGGANTEAFF
-	TRBD1	TRBV6-1	TRBJ2-7	TGTGCCAGCAGTGAACTGTTGACAGGGATATACGAGCAGTACTTC	CASSELLTGIYEQYF
few	-	TRBV6-5	TRBJ2-7	TGTGCCAGCAGTTCAGGACTTCTTCCGCCCTACGAGCAGTACTTC	CASSSGLLPPYEQYF
-	TRBD2	TRBV11-2	TRBJ2-1	TGTGCCAGCAGGCGGACTAGCGGTACCGAGCAGTTCTTC	CASRRTSGTEQFF
-	-	TRBV7-3	TRBJ2-1	TGTGCCAGCAGCCCTGGGGGCAGGGGTAATTCTGAGCAGTTCTTC	CASSPGGRGNSEQFF
-	-	TRBV21-1	TRBJ2-7	TGTGCCAGCAGCATCCCTTACGAGCAGTACTTC	CASSIPYEQYF
-	TRBD2	TRBV20-1	TRBJ2-1	TGCAGTGCTGCCAGCCCGGGACTAGCGGACCCTAGGGGCCAGTTCTTC	CSAASPGLADPRGQFF
-	-	TRBV20-1	TRBJ1-1	TGCAGTGCTAGGTACGGATATGAAGCTTTCTTT	CSARYGYEAFF
few	-	TRBV7-2	TRBJ1-4	TGTGCCAGCAGCGGGCAGGGGTTGGCTAATGAAAAACTGTTTTTT	CASSGQGLANEKLFF
few	TRBD1	TRBV27	TRBJ1-2	TGTGCCAGCAGTCCAAGGACAGGACGACCCTATGGCTACACCTTC	CASSPRTGRPYGYTF
few	-	TRBV29-1	TRBJ2-4	TGCAGCGTTGAAAACCTAGCCAAAAACATTCAGTACTTC	CSVENLAKNIQYF
few	TRBD1	TRBV20-1	TRBJ1-1	TGCAGTGCTCCTCGGCAGGGGGCCTATACTGAAGCTTTCTTT	CSAPRQGAYTEAFF
-	-	TRBV6-2/TRBV6-3	TRBJ1-1	TGTGCCAGCAGCATTAACAGGGTGAACACTGAAGCTTTCTTT	CASSINRVNTEAFF
few	-	TRBV20-1	TRBJ1-3	TGCAGTGCTAGAGTGGAGGGTACGGGAAACACCATATATTTT	CSARVEGTGNTIYF
-	-	TRBV7-9	TRBJ2-5	TGTGCCAGCAGCCGAGCGGGTGTTGGGGAGACCCAGTACTTC	CASSRAGVGETQYF
many	-	TRBV18	TRBJ1-5	TGTGCCAGCTCACCAGGGTCTAGTCAGCCCCAGCATTTT	CASSPGSSQPQHF